The subject of this entry is one T cell receptor beta chain. Its antigen is still unknown. The data originate from a study of Tregs in tolerant kidney transplant recipients. CD4+CD25+CD127- Tregs, CD4+CD25- non-Tregs, CD4 and CD8 cells were sorted. Overall study results and limits: Few patients were studied, so findings need validation in larger groups. Biological reproducibility was not directly addressed, but technical replication error appeared minimal.

The CDR3 length is 12 residues. CDR1 and CDR2 from the germline V gene are MNHEY and SVGAGI. The V and J ends lost 2 bases and 10 bases respectively, with 11 bases between them. Assay used: immunoSEQ multiplex PCR; TCRdb lists only in-frame clones, some missing. The profile covers about 59,000 clones, with approximately 82% appearing a single time and around 5.5% taken by the ten largest. Material for sequencing was CD4+ T cells from blood. The chain couples TRBV6-5 to TRBJ1-1; TRBD1 is a possible D gene (5 bases). This sequence was found in a human donor in good health. The CDR3 reads CASSYRLGVAFF. CDR3 DNA: TGTGCCAGCAGTTACCGGTTGGGGGTAGCTTTCTTT.